This section outlines one T cell receptor beta chain sequence together with its context. Its antigen is still unknown. This PCR relied on a set of 60 Vbeta primers and 13 Jbeta primers. TCRdb's copy holds only in-frame clones and misses some; the assay was immunoSEQ multiplex PCR. Among 95,000 to 100,000 clones listed, around four fifths were seen once. V was pared by 3 bases and J by 5 bases, with 9 bases of the junction left unmatched. The CDR3 is 15 amino acids. Germline-derived CDR1 and CDR2 are SGHKS and YYEKEE (reference sequence). This entry belongs to a study of cytomegalovirus exposure and HLA in healthy donors. Across the whole study: A prior analysis found fewer than 120 million unique TCR beta sequences from around 190 million T cells. General study findings and limits: Per a prior analysis, the majority of TCR beta V segments were productive roughly 90% or roughly 30% of the time. A later analysis found TCR association rates differed by HLA locus, highest for DRB1 and lowest for HLA-C. In a later analysis, several top co-occurrence clusters appeared linked to parvovirus B19, influenza, CMV and Epstein-Barr virus.

The V gene is TRBV5-5, the J gene TRBJ1-2; 8 bases are a match to TRBD1. This clonotype originated in a man in his forties or fifties in good health and CMV-seropositive. The specimen sequenced was PBMCs. The CDR3 spells CASSSTSGGGYGYTF. In nucleotides, the CDR3 is TGTGCCAGCAGCTCAACTTCAGGGGGCGGATATGGCTACACCTTC.